These 10 T cell receptor beta chains were all obtained from the same sample, sequenced in a study of CD8 T cells in ankylosing spondylitis. Study-level findings and limits: There was a TCR beta motif, made of eight highly homologous variants, that appeared characteristic of ankylosing spondylitis blood.

Their antigen targets remain unknown. TCRdb recomputed calls from the 5' RACE reads with MiXCR, one row per CDR3 protein. The table records 750,000 to 850,000 distinct CDR3 sequences, 12% of them present only once. The specimen was blood, either unsorted or a sorted T cell fraction (not recorded which). The receptor set was obtained from a male donor with ankylosing spondylitis.

This clonotype has a count of ten or more. The rearrangement links TRBV4-3 to TRBJ2-2; 8 bases map to TRBD1. Trimming took 0 bases from V and 5 from J; bases not matched to a gene: 2. Germline loops: CDR1 LGHNA, CDR2 YSLEER. The CDR3 covers 15 residues. The CDR3 DNA sequence: TGCGCCAGCAGCCAAGACAGGGGGCGGACCGGGGAGCTGTTTTTT. Translation: CASSQDRGRTGELFF.

This clonotype was counted a few times. The CDR3 is CASSLFQGRDGETQYF. CDR3 nucleotides: TGTGCCAGCAGTTTGTTTCAGGGGCGGGATGGGGAGACCCAGTACTTC. The V call is TRBV12-3 or TRBV12-4, the J call TRBJ2-5, with D possibly being TRBD1 or TRBD2 (6 bases each). V gave up 3 bases and J gave up 5 bases, with 19 bases separating them. The CDR3 runs to 16 residues.

This clonotype was seen many times. The chain recombines TRBV28 with TRBJ2-5; 9 bases line up with TRBD2. Germline CDR1 and CDR2: MDHEN and SYDVKM. The CDR3 is 13 residues long. Trimming took 5 bases from V and 5 from J; bases not matched to a gene: 3. CDR3 nucleotides: TGTGCCAGCAGTCGTAGCGGGGGCGAGACCCAGTACTTC. It specifies CASSRSGGETQYF. The full variable domain, with the rest looked up from reference TRBV28 and TRBJ2-5, is DVKVTQSSRYLVKRTGEKVFLECVQDMDHENMFWYRQDPGLGLRLIYFSYDVKMKEKGDIPEGYSVSREKKERFSLILESASTNQTSMYLCASSRSGGETQYFGPGTRLLVL.

The rearrangement links TRBV4-1 to TRBJ2-2; 8 bases map to TRBD2. Germline V lookup: CDR1 MGHRA, CDR2 YSYEKL. This CDR3 contains 18 residues. Losses at the gene ends were 4 bases for V and 1 base for J; bases not matched to a gene: 11. The CDR3 spells CASSRRLSGTRNTGELFF. The CDR3 nucleotides read TGCGCCAGCAGCCGAAGACTTAGCGGGACTCGGAACACCGGGGAGCTGTTTTTT.

This clonotype has ten or more counts. The chain couples TRBV12-3 or TRBV12-4 to TRBJ1-5, with 9 bases fitting TRBD1. The length of the CDR3 is 15 residues. The J segment lost 6 bases and the V segment lost 2 bases, leaving 5 bases of the junction unmatched. CDR3 region: CASSLSGQGGQPQHF. CDR3 DNA: TGTGCCAGCAGTTTATCGGGACAGGGAGGTCAGCCCCAGCATTTT.

This clonotype was observed many times. The chain employs TRBV29-1 and TRBJ2-7, with a weak D call TRBD1 (5 bases). V lost 5 bases and J lost 1, with 12 bases in between. The V gene's germline CDR1 is SQVTM and CDR2 ANQGSEA. The CDR3 has 13 amino acids. CDR3 sequence reads: CSVRTRTSYEQYF. CDR3 in DNA: TGCAGCGTTAGAACCCGGACATCCTACGAGCAGTACTTC.

This clonotype was seen a few times. J is TRBJ1-1 and V is TRBV18, with D tentatively TRBD1 (6 bases). This CDR3 is built from 13 residues. V shed 8 bases and J shed 5 bases, with 15 bases lying between them. Looked up from germline, CDR1 is KGHSH and CDR2 is LQKENI. The CDR3 nucleotides read TGTGCCAGCCAAGCCAGGGGACGTACTGAAGCTTTCTTT. This sequence encodes CASQARGRTEAFF.

This clonotype was detected only a few times. The chain is built from TRBV7-2 and TRBJ2-7; 10 bases line up with TRBD2. V lost 5 bases, J lost 4 bases, and 8 bases stayed unmatched. The V gene's germline CDR1 is SGHTA and CDR2 FQGNSA. This CDR3 is built from 15 residues. The CDR3 DNA is TGTGCCAGCAGCCGAACGACTAGCGGGTCGTACGAGCAGTACTTC. Translation: CASSRTTSGSYEQYF.

The chain combines TRBV20-1 with TRBJ2-1; 9 bases match TRBD1. The germline CDR1 and CDR2 sequences are DFQATT and SNEGSKA (reference sequence). This CDR3 has 13 residues. The J segment lost 6 bases and the V segment lost 5 bases, leaving 5 bases of the junction unmatched. The DNA of the CDR3 is TGCAGTGCTCCGAACAGGGGGCGCAATGAGCAGTTCTTC. Translation gives CSAPNRGRNEQFF.

V usage is TRBV5-1 and J usage is TRBJ2-1, with TRBD2 matching over 7 bases. J gave up 8 bases and V 4 bases, and 9 bases lay outside the gene matches. The CDR3 contains 14 residues. The V gene's germline CDR1 is SGHRS and CDR2 YFSETQ. The CDR3 bases are TGCGCCAGCAGCCCGCCGTATAGCGGGTATGAGCAGTTCTTC. It translates to CASSPPYSGYEQFF.